The following is a TCR beta chain sequence with its context. It lacks a known antigen. No base quality values were provided; no much bigger clone lies one nucleotide off. This sample was included in a study of cytomegalovirus exposure and HLA in healthy donors (dated by TCRdb to between 2016 and 2019). With respect to the entire study: An earlier analysis of a few hundred of the donors reported 276 Gb of sequence data and about 120 million unique TCR beta sequences obtained from about 179 million T cells. A later analysis re-examined previously published TCR beta repertoires from 600 to 700 donors and added high-resolution HLA genotyping to investigate patterns of TCR occurrence. Using immunosequencing, the study profiled T cell repertoires from about 650 subjects and related those repertoires to cytomegalovirus serostatus. A separate validation cohort of 100 to 150 different subjects was used in addition to the 666-subject first cohort. Approximately 300 gigabases of sequencing data and around 80 million unique TCR sequences made up an early release that covered 500 to 700 HLA-typed donors. The later analysis used no new phenotypic data to find candidate immune exposures, relying instead on TCR beta sequences and their occurrence across donors. Typing coverage differed by locus: A, B, C, DRB1 and DQB1 were typed in roughly 620-630 donors, DQA1 in about 510, DPA1 in some 610, and DPB1 in just under 490. The study was designed to test whether signatures of past pathogen exposure could be identified by cataloging public T cell receptors. About five DR-DQ haplotypes were handled as single units for association and clustering, since linkage in the cohort was strong. To predict cytomegalovirus infection status, the study combined high-throughput TCR immunosequencing, statistical association of individual TCRs with disease status, and machine learning. Both class I and class II loci were covered by HLA typing, at four-digit resolution. Across 398 genotyped donors of the cohort, an average of roughly 250,000 unique TCR beta nucleotide sequences per donor were sequenced, and approximately 17% of those sequences were non-productive. Of the roughly 400 genotyped donors, approximately 80% were placed in the genetic ancestry cluster associated with self-reported Caucasian donors. Every discovery cohort repertoire had been produced on one sequencing platform. An earlier analysis of approximately 500 of the donors applied high-throughput TCR beta sequencing to assess whether each TCR beta V gene segment acted as functional or pseudogenic. In a later genetic analysis, genome-wide SNP genotypes for 398 of the 666 donors were used, and that subset was treated as a discovery cohort. Donor age, sex, ethnicity and CMV serostatus were compiled alongside the repertoire data. The research as a whole found: In an earlier analysis of 500 to 650 of the donors, most TCR beta V segments appeared in productive rearrangements about 87% or about 30% of the time, broadly matching IMGT annotations. A few of the identified cytomegalovirus-associated TCR beta chains were confirmed in vitro to be specific for cytomegalovirus antigens. In a later analysis, some 18,000 TCR beta sequences were associated with specific HLA alleles at a false discovery rate of 0.05. A later analysis found that HLA-associated TCR beta chains were more clonally expanded and had lower generation probabilities than equally common non-associated chains. The study listed approximately 160 TCR beta chains as associated with cytomegalovirus. A later analysis found that TCR association rates varied across HLA loci, with DRB1 alleles showing the most associated TCRs and HLA-C alleles the fewest. According to a later genetic analysis, donors in an Asian-associated ancestry cluster had fewer N-insertions in productive TCRs than the approximately 630-donor mean. The classifier was reported to diagnose cytomegalovirus status with high specificity and sensitivity in both the original cohort and the validation cohort. In a later analysis, several top co-occurrence clusters were reported to appear linked to parvovirus B19, influenza, CMV and Epstein-Barr virus. V-gene and J-gene trimming of TCR beta chains was associated with a missense DCLRE1C variant in a later genetic analysis, and the association was replicated in an independent cohort. Most CMV-associated TCR beta chains appeared to be HLA-restricted in a later analysis, and the HLA associations seemed to be driven largely by CMV exposure. The cohort was sequenced for TCR beta chains only, and without alpha or paired-chain data the features that could be detected were limited. For the cohort, immune exposure information was limited to CMV serostatus. Linkage disequilibrium might explain the correlated functional status among segregating V segments, but an unknown experimental factor could not be ruled out. About 17 rarely observed V segments, including chromosome 9 orphons, were excluded from the earlier analysis of almost 600 of the donors because counts were too low. When HLA alleles, especially DR and DQ, strongly co-occurred, TCR associations were difficult to assign to individual alleles. According to the authors, the approach could potentially be generalized to other disease states and immunological phenotypes. A cluster of highly shared sequence variants was judged likely to be a technical artifact of the sequencing pipeline. Presence/absence analyses assumed roughly uniform sequencing depth across donors, an assumption that may not hold. A further reported finding was that TCR beta sequences accurately predicted the HLA-A and HLA-B alleles for most subjects in the first cohort. Because HLA typing was missing for some donors at each locus, association tests included only the typed subset. Some IMGT-functional V segments, including TRBV6-2 and TRBV6-3, could not be told apart with the 87-base-pair reads, so those segments were excluded. Most TCR sequences were observed very rarely across donors, whereas some public TCRs were present in many individuals.

The cohort consisted of some 730 healthy bone marrow donors. All cohort members were sampled while nominally healthy, although unrecorded immune exposures were likely present. The donor was CMV seropositive and belonged to the group of over 250 seropositive cohort members. Each donor provided a peripheral blood sample, and peripheral blood mononuclear cells were used for TCR beta sequencing. The Qiagen DNeasy Blood Extraction Kit was used to extract genomic DNA from the blood cell samples. Libraries came from the immunoSEQ multiplex PCR assay. For the multiplex PCR, a mixture combining 60 forward primers for TCR Vbeta segments and 13 reverse primers for TCR Jbeta segments was used. The CDR3 region of rearranged TCR beta genes was amplified from genomic DNA with a multiplex PCR assay. The Illumina HiSeq System was used to sequence the amplified TCR beta libraries as 87-base-pair reads. The authors processed their data as follows. In a later analysis, roughly 80 million unique TCR beta chains were counted across the approximately 640 repertoires, and some 10 million of these chains were shared by at least two donors. A nearest-neighbor algorithm error-corrected the raw reads and collapsed the reads into unique sequences, merging closely related sequences to remove PCR and sequencing errors. V, D and J gene segments were assigned by aligning CDR3 sequences to IMGT reference sequences. For a sequence to be retained, a match of at least six nucleotides to both a V gene segment and a J gene segment was required. Rearrangements were called productive when the CDR3 lacked stop codons and stayed in frame with V and J; all others were non-productive. Following IMGT convention, CDR3 was defined as the stretch from the second conserved V-encoded cysteine up to the conserved J-encoded phenylalanine. Sequences without an unambiguous match to a single V gene segment were excluded from the earlier analysis of a few hundred of the donors. An earlier analysis of fewer than 750 of the donors classified V segments as functional when productive rearrangements were above 56.7% and as segregating when the standard deviation between donors was above 5%. A statistical classification framework was developed to diagnose cytomegalovirus status using the catalog of TCR beta chain sequences. A later analysis assigned V and J genes by comparing TCR nucleotide sequences with IMGT/GENE-DB human TR gene sequences. The TCRdist pipeline was used in a later analysis to assign CDR3 sequences and most-parsimonious VDJ recombination scenarios. In a later analysis, each TCR beta chain was defined by its CDR3 amino acid sequence together with its V-gene family, and reads lacking a unique V-gene family were excluded. As a way to deal with suspected cross-contamination and a sequencing artifact, a later analysis dropped 450 to 600 nucleotide sequences that were highly shared and had low generation probability. In a later analysis, a clonal expansion index for each public chain was calculated from normalized within-repertoire ranks of inferred template counts. In a later analysis, generation probabilities were computed with a VDJ recombination model fitted to out-of-frame rearrangements, and the resulting probabilities were checked against IGoR. In a later analysis, hypergeometric tests were used to score TCR-TCR, TCR-HLA and TCR-CMV co-occurrence, with a repertoire-size bias correction applied to TCR pairs. False discovery rates were estimated in a later analysis by permuting HLA or CMV assignments 20 times. In a later analysis, co-occurring TCRs were grouped using DBSCAN, with TCRdist sequence similarity added in when clustering inside HLA-allele-positive subsets. Co-occurrence clustering excluded repertoires with fewer than 30,000 or more than 120,000 public chains, plus five with anomalous nucleotide sharing. As stored in TCRdb, this immuneACCESS dataset retains in-frame rearrangements with V and J assigned. A fraction of the clones does not appear; measured against another copy, unresolved V genes explain less than half of the discrepancy, and the remainder lacks a known reason. V and J calls and clone size are copied from that table; D and trimming were computed from the DNA. The sample profile shows fewer than 85,000 clones; roughly two thirds of them were found once. Jointly, the top ten make up roughly 4.4% of the sample.

V is shortened by 4 bases, J by 3 bases, and the region joining them spans 12 bases. The germline V gene supplies CDR1 MGHDK and CDR2 SYGVNS. The CDR3 has 14 amino acids, counting the end cysteine and phenylalanine. The read is trimmed to its CDR3 DNA, 42 bases read in frame from base 1. The sequence is built from TRBV25-1 and TRBJ1-1, with TRBD1 perhaps the D gene, on 6 matching bases. Sequences were obtained from PBMCs. The clonotype originates from a man aged 60-69 years in good health and CMV-seropositive. The DNA sequence is given as TGTGCCAGCAGTGGGGGGGGGCCCTACACTGAAGCTTTCTTT. It translates to CASSGGGPYTEAFF.